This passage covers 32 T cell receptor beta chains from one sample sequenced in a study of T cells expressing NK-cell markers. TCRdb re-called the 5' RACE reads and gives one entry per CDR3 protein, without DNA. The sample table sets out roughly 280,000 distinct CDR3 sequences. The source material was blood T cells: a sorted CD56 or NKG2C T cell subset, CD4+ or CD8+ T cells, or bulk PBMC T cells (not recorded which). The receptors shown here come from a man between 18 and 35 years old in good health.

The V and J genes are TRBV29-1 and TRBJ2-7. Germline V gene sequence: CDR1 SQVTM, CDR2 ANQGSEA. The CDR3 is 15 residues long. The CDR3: CSVVSQVRVSYEQYF.

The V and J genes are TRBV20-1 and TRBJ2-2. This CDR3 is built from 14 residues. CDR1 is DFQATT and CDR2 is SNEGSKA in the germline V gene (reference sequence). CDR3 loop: CSASFHSNTGELFF.

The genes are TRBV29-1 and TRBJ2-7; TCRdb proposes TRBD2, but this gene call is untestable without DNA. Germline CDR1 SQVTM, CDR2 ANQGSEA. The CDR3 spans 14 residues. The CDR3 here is CSVDLAGGWNEQYF.

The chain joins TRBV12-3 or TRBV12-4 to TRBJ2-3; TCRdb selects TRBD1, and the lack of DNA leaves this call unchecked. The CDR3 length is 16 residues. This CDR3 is CASSLPSGTSTDTQYF.

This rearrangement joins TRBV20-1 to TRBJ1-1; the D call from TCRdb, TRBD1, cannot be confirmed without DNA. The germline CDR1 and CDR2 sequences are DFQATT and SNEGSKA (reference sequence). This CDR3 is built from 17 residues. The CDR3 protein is CSARDSSKTTRHTEAFF.

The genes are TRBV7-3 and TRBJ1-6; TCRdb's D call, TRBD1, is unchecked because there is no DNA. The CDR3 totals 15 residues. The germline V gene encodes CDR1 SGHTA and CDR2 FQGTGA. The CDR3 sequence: CASSLGTGGSSPLHF. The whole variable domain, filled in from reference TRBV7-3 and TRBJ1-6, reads GAGVSQTPSNKVTEKGKYVELRCDPISGHTALYWYRQSLGQGPEFLIYFQGTGAADDSGLPNDRFFAVRPEGSVSTLKIQRTERGDSAVYLCASSLGTGGSSPLHFGNGTRLTVT.

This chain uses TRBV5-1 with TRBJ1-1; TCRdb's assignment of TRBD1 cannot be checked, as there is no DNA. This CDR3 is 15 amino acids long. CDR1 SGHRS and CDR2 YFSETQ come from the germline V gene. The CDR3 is CASSLVAPGNTEAFF. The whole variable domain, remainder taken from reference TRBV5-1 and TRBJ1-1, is KAGVTQTPRYLIKTRGQQVTLSCSPISGHRSVSWYQQTPGQGLQFLFEYFSETQRNKGNFPGRFSGRQFSNSRSEMNVSTLELGDSALYLCASSLVAPGNTEAFFGQGTRLTVV.

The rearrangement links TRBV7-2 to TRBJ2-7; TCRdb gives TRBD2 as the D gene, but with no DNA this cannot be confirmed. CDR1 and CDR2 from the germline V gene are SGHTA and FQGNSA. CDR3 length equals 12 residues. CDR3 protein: CASSLVAGARYF.

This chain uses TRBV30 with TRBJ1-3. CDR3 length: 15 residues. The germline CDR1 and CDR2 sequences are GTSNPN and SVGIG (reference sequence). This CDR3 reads CSWSLRGGAGNTIYF.

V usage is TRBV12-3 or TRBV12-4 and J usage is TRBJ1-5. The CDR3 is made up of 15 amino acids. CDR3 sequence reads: CASSLEGYSNQPQHF.

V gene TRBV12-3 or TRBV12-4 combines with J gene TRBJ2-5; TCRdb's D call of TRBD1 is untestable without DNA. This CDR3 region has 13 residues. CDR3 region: CASSRTFEETQYF.

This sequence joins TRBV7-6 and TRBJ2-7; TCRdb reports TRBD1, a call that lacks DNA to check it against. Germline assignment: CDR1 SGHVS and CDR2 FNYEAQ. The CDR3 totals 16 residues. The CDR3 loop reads CASSQRPDRARYEQYF.

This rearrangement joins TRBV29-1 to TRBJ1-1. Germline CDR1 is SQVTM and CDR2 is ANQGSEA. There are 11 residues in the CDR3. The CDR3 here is CSVDSGTEAFF.

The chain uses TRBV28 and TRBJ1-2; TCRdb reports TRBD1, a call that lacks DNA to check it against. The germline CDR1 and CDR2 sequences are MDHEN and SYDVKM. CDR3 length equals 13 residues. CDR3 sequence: CASTDPGTGDYTF.

The CDR3 loop is CASSQVGRGKNIQYF. The chain couples TRBV4-1 to TRBJ2-4; TCRdb's D call, TRBD1, is unchecked because there is no DNA. This CDR3 is built from 15 residues. CDR1 is MGHRA, CDR2 YSYEKL, per germline.

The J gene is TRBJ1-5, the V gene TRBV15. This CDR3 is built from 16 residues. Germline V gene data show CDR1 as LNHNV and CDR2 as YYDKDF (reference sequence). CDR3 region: CATSRDLWMGNQPQHF.

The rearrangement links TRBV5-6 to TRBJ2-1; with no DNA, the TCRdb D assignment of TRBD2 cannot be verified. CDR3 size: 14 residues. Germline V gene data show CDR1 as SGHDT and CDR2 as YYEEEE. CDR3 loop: CASSFGTSEDEQFF.

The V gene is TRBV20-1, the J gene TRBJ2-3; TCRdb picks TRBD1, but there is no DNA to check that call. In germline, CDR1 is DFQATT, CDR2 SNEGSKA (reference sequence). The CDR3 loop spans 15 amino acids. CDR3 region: CSAQGQQRSTDTQYF.

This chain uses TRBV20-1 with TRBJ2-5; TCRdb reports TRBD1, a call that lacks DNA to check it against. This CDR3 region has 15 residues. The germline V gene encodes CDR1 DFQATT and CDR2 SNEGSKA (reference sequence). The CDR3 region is CSARKGQGPRETQYF.

The CDR3 loop is CASGAEETQYF. The V call is TRBV28, the J call TRBJ2-5; TCRdb calls TRBD1, which cannot be checked without DNA. Germline CDR1 MDHEN, CDR2 SYDVKM. The CDR3 runs 11 residues.

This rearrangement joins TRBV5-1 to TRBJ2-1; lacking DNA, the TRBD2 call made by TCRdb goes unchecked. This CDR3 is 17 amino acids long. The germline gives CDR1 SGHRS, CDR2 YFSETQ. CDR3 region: CASNQNPTSGRDNEQFF. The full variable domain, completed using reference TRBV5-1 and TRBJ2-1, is KAGVTQTPRYLIKTRGQQVTLSCSPISGHRSVSWYQQTPGQGLQFLFEYFSETQRNKGNFPGRFSGRQFSNSRSEMNVSTLELGDSALYLCASNQNPTSGRDNEQFFGPGTRLTVL.

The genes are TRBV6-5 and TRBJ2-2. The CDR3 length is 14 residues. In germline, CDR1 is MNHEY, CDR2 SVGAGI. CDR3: CASSYRQNTGELFF.

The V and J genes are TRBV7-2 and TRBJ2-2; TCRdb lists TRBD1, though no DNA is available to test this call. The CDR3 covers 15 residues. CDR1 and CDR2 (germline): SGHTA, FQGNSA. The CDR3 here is CASSLDGGAGGELFF.

CDR3 sequence: CASRGSGYGYTF. The chain couples TRBV6-6 to TRBJ1-2. The CDR3 loop spans 12 amino acids. Germline-derived CDR1 and CDR2 are MNHNY and SVGAGI (reference sequence).

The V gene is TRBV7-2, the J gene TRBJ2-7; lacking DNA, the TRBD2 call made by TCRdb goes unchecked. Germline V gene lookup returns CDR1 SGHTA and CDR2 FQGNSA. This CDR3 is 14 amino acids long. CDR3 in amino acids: CASSLDLRTYEQYF.

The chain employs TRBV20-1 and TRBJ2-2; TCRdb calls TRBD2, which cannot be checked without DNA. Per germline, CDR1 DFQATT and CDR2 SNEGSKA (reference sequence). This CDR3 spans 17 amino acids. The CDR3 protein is CSARVWEGTVNTGELFF.

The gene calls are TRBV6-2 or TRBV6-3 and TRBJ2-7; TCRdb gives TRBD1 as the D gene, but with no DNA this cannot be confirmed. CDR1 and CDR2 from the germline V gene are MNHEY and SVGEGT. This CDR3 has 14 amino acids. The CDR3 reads CASSYPGTAKKQYF.

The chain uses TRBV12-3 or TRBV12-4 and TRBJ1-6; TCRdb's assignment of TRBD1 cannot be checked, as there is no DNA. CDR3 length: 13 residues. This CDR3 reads CASRDRAGSPLHF.

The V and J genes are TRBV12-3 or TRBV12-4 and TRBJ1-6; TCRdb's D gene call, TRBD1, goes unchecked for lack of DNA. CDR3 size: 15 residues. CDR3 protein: CASRAGTANNSPLHF.

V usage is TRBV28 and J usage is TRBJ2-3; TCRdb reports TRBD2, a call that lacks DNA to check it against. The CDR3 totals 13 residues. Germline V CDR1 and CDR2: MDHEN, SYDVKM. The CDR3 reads CATRDPRSSTQYF.

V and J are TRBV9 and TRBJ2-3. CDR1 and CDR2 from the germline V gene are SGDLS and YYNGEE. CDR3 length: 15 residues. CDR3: CASSADSLSTDTQYF.

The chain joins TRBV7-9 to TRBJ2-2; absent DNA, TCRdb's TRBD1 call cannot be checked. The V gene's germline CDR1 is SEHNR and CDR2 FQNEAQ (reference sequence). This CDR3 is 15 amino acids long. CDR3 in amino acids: CASSLGQETTGELFF.